This TCR beta chain emerged from a study of T cells in Graves' hyperthyroidism and ophthalmopathy (dated by TCRdb to the late 2010s). The study in broad terms: Peripheral blood samples were taken at the time of initial diagnosis, prior to any treatment. TCR V-J signatures able to tell the groups apart were searched for in a discovery cohort of some 97 patients, of whom 40 to 45 had Graves' ophthalmopathy and about 60 had stable Graves' hyperthyroidism. Prospective prediction of ophthalmopathy was tested in an independent validation cohort consisting of 18 hyperthyroidism patients and more than 15 patients who later progressed to ophthalmopathy. The roughly 99 discovery patients were divided at random into training and test sets in a 7:3 ratio. In six Graves' hyperthyroidism patients, the study also compared T-cell repertoires from thyroid tissue with T-cell repertoires from blood. After sampling, hyperthyroidism patients received methimazole starting at 30 mg daily, and ophthalmopathy patients received high-dose intravenous methylprednisolone. According to the paper, TCR Vbeta CDR3 sequencing was carried out on some 130 peripheral blood samples, which came from about 45 ophthalmopathy, 70 to 80 hyperthyroidism and roughly 17 progressor patients.

Ophthalmopathy patients had moderately to severely active disease, with a Clinical Activity Score of 3 or more, a NOSPECS grade of 4 or more, and a disease duration of less than 3 months. Patients with uncontrolled infections, other autoimmune diseases, pregnancy or lactation were excluded. Clinical symptoms, serum thyroxine and TRAb, thyroid ultrasound, and orbital computed tomography formed the basis for the diagnoses. PBMCs were isolated from about 9.1 ml of fresh peripheral blood by Ficoll-Paque density gradient centrifugation. Total RNA was extracted with Trizol reagent, and quality was checked on an Agilent 2100 Bioanalyzer. Amplification of TCR beta CDR3 regions was carried out from RNA transcripts. For the first round of RT-PCR on the TCR CDR3, the HTBI primer set was used together with the Qiagen OneStep RT-PCR kit. A second multiplex PCR round built the libraries, followed by size selection and purification. Libraries were sequenced paired-end with 100 bp reads on an Illumina HiSeq2000. Under the source paper's analysis protocol: Raw data were processed with SOAPnuke, discarding reads with adapters, uncalled bases, mean Phred below 15, or no exact constant-primer or identifier match. COPE v1.2.5 was used to merge the high-quality paired reads, and each unique nucleotide sequence was defined as a clonotype. Clonotypes were aligned to IMGT TRBV, TRBD and TRBJ reference segments using MiTCR v1.1. The analysis included only V-J combinations with a frequency above 0.0001, which together covered more than 98% of the repertoires. A TCS score was defined as the ratio between F50 (clonal expansion) and ExV (chaos), using BLOSUM62-based TCRdist between CDR3 peptides within each V-J. Welch's t-statistics and random forest reduced roughly 500 V-J features to some 14, which were used in a naive Bayes classifier (R e1071). TCRdb reworked the public reads: Q25 trimming with fastp, MiXCR clone assembly, productive beta chains retained. Rows are combined by CDR3 protein, so each entry shows the most common genes and DNA. None of the V and J calls come from the authors' own analysis; TCRdb made them. The sample profile shows about 530,000 distinct CDR3 sequences; more than 15% of them were found once. Roughly 18% of the sample rests with the top ten.

Looking up the germline V gene yields CDR1 MDHEN and CDR2 SYDVKM. Measured from the cysteine to the phenylalanine, the CDR3 is 15 residues long. Only the CDR3 portion is preserved as DNA: 45 bases, with reading frame beginning at the first base. V lost 7 bases and J lost 5 bases; the stretch between them is 17 bases long. The study at large found these results: Ophthalmopathy was separated from stable hyperthyroidism by a 13 V-J signature model, with 85% to 90% sensitivity and roughly 81% specificity obtained in cross-validation and 80%/75% obtained in testing. No statistical method was used to fix the sample size in advance, and group allocation was not hidden from the investigators. Blood samples also contained most of the expanded thyroid clonotypes (frequency above 0.001), which suggests that blood repertoires may reflect thyroid immune responses. In validation, the model predicted progression to ophthalmopathy with approximately 71% sensitivity and over 72% specificity, a median of approximately 6.5 months before onset.

This clonotype was seen repeatedly, ten times or more. The target of this receptor is not known. No qualities accompany the bases; no much larger clone lies one base away. The clonotype was recovered from a woman between 18 and 29 years old with Graves' ophthalmopathy. The specimen sequenced was blood. The rearranged chain carries TRBV28 and TRBJ1-4, with the D segment identity uncertain. CDR3 region: CASIRGWENNEKLFF. The sequence in DNA is TGTGCCAGCATTCGAGGATGGGAAAACAATGAAAAACTGTTTTTT.